These 10 T cell receptor beta chains came from one sample sequenced in a study of T cells in Graves' hyperthyroidism and ophthalmopathy. What was amplified from RNA transcripts were TCR beta CDR3 regions. TCR CDR3 regions were first amplified by RT-PCR with HTBI primers. A single record per CDR3 protein comes from TCRdb applying MiXCR to the multiplex PCR reads. This table holds 95,000 to 110,000 distinct CDR3 sequences, about a sixth found once. The specimen was blood. Receptor source: a woman aged 50 to 60 with Graves' hyperthyroidism.

This clonotype appeared many times. The chain combines TRBV12-3 or TRBV12-4 with TRBJ1-1; maybe TRBD1 (6 bases). The V end was cut by 5 bases, the J end by 1 base, with 23 bases between. The CDR3 extends over 18 amino acids. The CDR3 region is CASSPWSGGARTNTEAFF. For the CDR3, the DNA is TGTGCCAGCAGTCCCTGGTCCGGGGGCGCCCGGACGAACACTGAAGCTTTCTTT.

Remarks on this clonotype: A much larger clone sits a single nucleotide away, making a read error possible. The chain is built from TRBV7-8 and TRBJ1-2, with 9 bases lining up with TRBD1. The V and J ends lost 4 bases and 3 bases, in that order; junction bases with no gene match: 6. CDR1 is SGHVS and CDR2 is FQNEAQ in the germline V gene. The CDR3 has 15 amino acids. This CDR3 is CASSSHRGLDYGYTF. CDR3 DNA: TGTGCCAGCAGCTCCCACAGGGGGCTCGACTATGGCTACACCTTC.

This chain joins TRBV4-3 and TRBJ1-2; D gene ambiguous. This CDR3 region has 16 residues. The germline V gene has CDR1 LGHNA and CDR2 YSLEER. Trimming left V 0 bases short and J 7 bases short, with 18 bases between. In nucleotides, the CDR3 is TGCGCCAGCAGCCAAGACCCCCCTCCGCGTGTGGGTGGCTACACCTTC. It codes for CASSQDPPPRVGGYTF.

This clonotype was observed many times. The gene calls are TRBV18 and TRBJ2-3, with D tentatively TRBD1 (5 bases). V was pared by 0 bases and J by 1 base, with 11 bases between. Germline V lookup: CDR1 KGHSH, CDR2 LQKENI. This CDR3 comprises 16 residues. The CDR3 reads CASSPPRTLGTDTQYF. DNA of the CDR3: TGTGCCAGCTCACCACCGAGGACATTAGGCACAGATACGCAGTATTTT.

This chain connects TRBV27 to TRBJ2-3; 12 bases match TRBD2. CDR3 size: 15 residues. Germline V CDR1 and CDR2: MNHEY, SMNVEV (reference sequence). With 7 bases clipped from V and 1 base from J, the junction kept 3 bases outside the gene matches. The CDR3, as DNA: TGTGCCAGCACCGCTAGCGGGAGGGGCACAGATACGCAGTATTTT. Its protein is CASTASGRGTDTQYF.

This clonotype was seen ten or more times. The rearrangement joins TRBV7-8 to TRBJ2-3; D is undetermined. The CDR3 runs to 15 residues. Germline V gene lookup returns CDR1 SGHVS and CDR2 FQNEAQ. V was cut by 3 bases and J by 7 bases, with 17 bases left in between. In nucleotides, the CDR3 is TGTGCCAGCAGCTTGTCGCAACTACCCCTGAATACGCAGTATTTT. Translating gives CASSLSQLPLNTQYF.

The rearrangement uses TRBV14 and TRBJ2-2; TRBD2 agrees at 7 bases. The V gene's germline CDR1 is SGHDN and CDR2 FVKESK. With V trimmed by 4 bases and J by 6 bases, 14 bases remained unmatched. CDR3 size: 17 residues. The CDR3 DNA reads as TGTGCCAGCAGCCGAGCAATCACTAGCGCCCGGGCCGGGGAGCTGTTTTTT. As protein: CASSRAITSARAGELFF.

This clonotype appeared many times. The chain links TRBV6-5 to TRBJ2-2; D not resolved. This CDR3 is built from 16 residues. Germline V gene data show CDR1 as MNHEY and CDR2 as SVGAGI. Trimming pared 0 bases from V and 0 bases from J, leaving 8 bases between. In nucleotides, the CDR3 is TGTGCCAGCAGTTACTCGGCCGACCCGAACACCGGGGAGCTGTTTTTT. Its translation: CASSYSADPNTGELFF.

Ten or more counts support this clonotype. The chain couples TRBV10-3 to TRBJ1-3; perhaps TRBD1 as D (6 bases). Trimming shortened V by 8 bases and J by 2 bases, and 10 bases separated the two germline ends. Germline V gives CDR1 ENHRY, CDR2 SYGVKD. The CDR3 is made up of 13 amino acids. Here the CDR3 DNA reads TGTGCCATCCGAAGGGACACTGGAAACACCATATATTTT. Translated, it gives CAIRRDTGNTIYF.

The chain is built from TRBV5-1 and TRBJ2-1; no reliable D call. The CDR3 is 12 amino acids. V lost 0 bases to trimming and J lost 13 bases, with 11 bases between them. CDR1 is SGHRS, CDR2 YFSETQ, per germline. The CDR3 coding sequence is TGCGCCAGCAGCTTGGTCGGGTCTACACAGTTCTTC. This translates into CASSLVGSTQFF.